This T cell receptor (beta chain) comes out of a study of shared clonotypes between healthy human individuals. Free of recent acute infections or vaccinations, the donors were healthy HIV-negative adults. Study-wide results and caveats: Rarefaction showed that sequencing of sorted subsets was incomplete (despite large depth). The diversity represented, both genetic and in exposure history, was limited by few donors.

Concerning this clone: Its target is unknown.

Deep-level assay runs were performed. This table comes from immunoSEQ multiplex PCR, and its TCRdb copy is limited to in-frame clones, with some not included. The sample carries 1.6 million or so clones, roughly 96% recorded once. The germline gives CDR1 SGHRS, CDR2 YFSETQ. This CDR3 region has 15 residues. Germline trimming cut 4 bases from V and 4 bases from J; bases unmatched to any gene: 7. The sample taken for sequencing was naive CD4+ T cells sorted from blood. Subset denoted: CD45RA+ positively selected. This sequence was found in a man aged 25-40 years in good health. This sequence joins TRBV5-1 and TRBJ1-5; the match to TRBD1 covers 8 bases. DNA of the CDR3: TGCGCCAGCAGCCGGGGGACAGGAGCGAATCAGCCCCAGCATTTT. This translates into CASSRGTGANQPQHF.